The clone carrying this T cell receptor beta chain was seen a few times. What it recognizes is unknown. The sample comes from a study of CD8+ T cells in alopecia areata. Background on the study: The study gave treated patients oral tofacitinib at 5 to 10 mg twice daily. Whole-study results and caveats: Lesional scalp, especially alopecia totalis/universalis, showed higher clonality than normal scalp. Scalp samples also contribute reads from the resident alphabeta T cells found in normal skin.

In germline, CDR1 is SQVTM, CDR2 ANQGSEA. V was pared by 4 bases and J by 5 bases, with 11 bases between. This CDR3 contains 13 residues. Lesional scalp punch biopsies and peripheral blood were collected from alopecia areata patients. The authors extracted RNA and reverse transcribed it into cDNA as the sequencing template. TCRdb's table, derived via immunoSEQ multiplex PCR, lists solely in-frame clones and lacks some. The sample lists 110,000 to 150,000 clones, roughly 46% seen once, with over 0.75% in the top ten. This receptor was identified in a human donor with alopecia areata. This specimen consisted of CD4+ T cells sorted from blood, obtained at week 0. The rearrangement joins TRBV29-1 to TRBJ1-4, with no clear D. For the CDR3, the DNA is TGCAGCGTTGGAGGGCTGGGGAATGAAAAACTGTTTTTT. It yields the protein CSVGGLGNEKLFF.